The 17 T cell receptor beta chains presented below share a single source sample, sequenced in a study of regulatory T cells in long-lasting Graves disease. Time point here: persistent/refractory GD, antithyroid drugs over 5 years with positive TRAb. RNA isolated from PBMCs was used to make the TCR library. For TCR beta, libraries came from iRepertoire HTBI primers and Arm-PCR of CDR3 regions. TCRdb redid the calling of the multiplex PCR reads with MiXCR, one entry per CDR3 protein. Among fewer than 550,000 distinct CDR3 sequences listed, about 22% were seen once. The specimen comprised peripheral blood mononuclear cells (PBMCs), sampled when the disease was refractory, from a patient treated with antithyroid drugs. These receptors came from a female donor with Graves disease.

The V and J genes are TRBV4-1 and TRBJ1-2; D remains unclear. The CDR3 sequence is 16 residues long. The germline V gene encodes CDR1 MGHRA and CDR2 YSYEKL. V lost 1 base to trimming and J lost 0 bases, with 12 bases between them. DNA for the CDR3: TGCGCCAGCAGCCAAGGAGGACGGTCTACTAACTATGGCTACACCTTC. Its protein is CASSQGGRSTNYGYTF.

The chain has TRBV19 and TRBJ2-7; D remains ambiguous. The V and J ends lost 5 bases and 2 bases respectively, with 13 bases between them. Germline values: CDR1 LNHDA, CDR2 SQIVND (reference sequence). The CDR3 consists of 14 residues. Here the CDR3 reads CASSSETGTYEQYF. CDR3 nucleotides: TGTGCCAGTAGTTCCGAGACTGGGACCTACGAGCAGTACTTC.

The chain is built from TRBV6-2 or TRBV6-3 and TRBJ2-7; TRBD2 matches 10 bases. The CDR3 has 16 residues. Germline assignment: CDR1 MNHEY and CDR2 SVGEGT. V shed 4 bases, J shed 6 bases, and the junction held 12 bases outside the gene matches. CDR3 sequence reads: CASSCSTAGGLAEQYF. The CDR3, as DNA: TGTGCCAGCAGTTGCTCTACAGCGGGGGGGCTGGCCGAGCAGTACTTC.

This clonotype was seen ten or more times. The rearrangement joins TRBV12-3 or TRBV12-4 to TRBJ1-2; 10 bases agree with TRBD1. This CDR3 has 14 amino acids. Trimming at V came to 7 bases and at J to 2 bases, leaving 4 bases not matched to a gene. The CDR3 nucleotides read TGTGCCAGCATTGCGACAGGGGGCAACTATGGCTACACCTTC. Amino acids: CASIATGGNYGYTF.

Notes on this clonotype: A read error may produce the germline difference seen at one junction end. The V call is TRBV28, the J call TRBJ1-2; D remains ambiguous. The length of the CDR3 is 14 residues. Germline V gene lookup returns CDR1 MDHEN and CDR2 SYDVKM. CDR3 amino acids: CAGSIEAENYGYTF. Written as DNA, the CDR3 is TGTGCCGGCAGTATTGAGGCGGAGAACTATGGCTACACCTTC.

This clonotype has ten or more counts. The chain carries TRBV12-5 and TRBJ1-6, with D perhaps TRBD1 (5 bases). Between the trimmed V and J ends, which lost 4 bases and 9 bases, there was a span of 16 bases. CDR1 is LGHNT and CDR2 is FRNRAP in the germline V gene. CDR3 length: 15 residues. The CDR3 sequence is CASGSTGLNVSPLHF. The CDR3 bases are TGTGCTAGTGGTTCCACGGGACTCAATGTTTCACCCCTCCACTTT.

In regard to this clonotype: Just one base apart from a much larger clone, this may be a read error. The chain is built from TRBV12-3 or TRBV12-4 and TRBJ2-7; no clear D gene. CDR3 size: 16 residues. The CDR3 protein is CASGLNGRGNTYEQYF. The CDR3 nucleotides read TGTGCCAGCGGTTTAAATGGCAGAGGCAATACCTACGAGCAGTACTTC.

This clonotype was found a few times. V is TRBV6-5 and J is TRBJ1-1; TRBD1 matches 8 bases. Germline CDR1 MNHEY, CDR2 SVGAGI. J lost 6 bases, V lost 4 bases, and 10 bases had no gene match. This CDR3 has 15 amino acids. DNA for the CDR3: TGTGCCAGCAGTTCCCCGGGACAGGATGGGGCTGAAGCTTTCTTT. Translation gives CASSSPGQDGAEAFF.

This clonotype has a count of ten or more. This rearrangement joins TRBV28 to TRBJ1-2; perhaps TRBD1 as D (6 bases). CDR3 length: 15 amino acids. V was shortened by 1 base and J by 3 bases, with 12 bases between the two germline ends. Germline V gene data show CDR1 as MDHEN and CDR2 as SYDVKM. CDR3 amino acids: CASSLFGGVDYGYTF. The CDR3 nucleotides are TGTGCCAGCAGTTTATTTGGGGGCGTGGACTATGGCTACACCTTC.

The CDR3 sequence: CAWSEGRNEQFF. The CDR3 DNA reads TGTGCCTGGAGTGAGGGTAGAAATGAGCAGTTCTTC. This sequence joins TRBV30 and TRBJ2-1, with unresolved D. The CDR3 sequence is 12 residues long. Germline V gives CDR1 GTSNPN, CDR2 SVGIG (reference sequence). The V end was cut by 1 base, the J end by 7 bases, with 8 bases between.

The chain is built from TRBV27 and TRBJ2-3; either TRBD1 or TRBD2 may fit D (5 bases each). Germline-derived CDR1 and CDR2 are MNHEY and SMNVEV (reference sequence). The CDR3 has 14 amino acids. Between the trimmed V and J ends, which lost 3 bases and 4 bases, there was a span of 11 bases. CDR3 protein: CASSFDQGADTQYF. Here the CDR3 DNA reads TGTGCCAGCAGTTTCGATCAGGGAGCAGATACGCAGTATTTT.

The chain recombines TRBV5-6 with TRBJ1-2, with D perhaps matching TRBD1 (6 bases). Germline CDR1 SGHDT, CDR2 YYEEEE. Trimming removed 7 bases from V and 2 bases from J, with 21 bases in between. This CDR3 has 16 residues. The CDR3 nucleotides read TGTGCCAGCCGCTCCCGGGACAAGGGGCTCAACTATGGCTACACCTTC. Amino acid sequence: CASRSRDKGLNYGYTF.

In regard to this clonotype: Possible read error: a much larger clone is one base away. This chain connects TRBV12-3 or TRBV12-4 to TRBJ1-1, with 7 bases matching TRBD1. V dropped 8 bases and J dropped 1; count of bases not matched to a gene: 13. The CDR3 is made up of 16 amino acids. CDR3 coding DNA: TGTGCCAGCGGCCACCAACAGGGGTCAGGGAACACTGAAGCTTTCTTT. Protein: CASGHQQGSGNTEAFF.

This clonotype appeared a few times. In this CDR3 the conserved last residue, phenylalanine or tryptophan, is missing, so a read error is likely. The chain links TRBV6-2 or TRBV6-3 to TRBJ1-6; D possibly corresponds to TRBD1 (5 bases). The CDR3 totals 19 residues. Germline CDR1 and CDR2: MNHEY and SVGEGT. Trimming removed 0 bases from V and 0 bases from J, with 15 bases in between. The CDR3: CASSYSVGGPFSYNSPLHS. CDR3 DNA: TGTGCCAGCAGTTACTCCGTGGGGGGTCCGTTCTCCTATAATTCACCCCTCCACTCT.

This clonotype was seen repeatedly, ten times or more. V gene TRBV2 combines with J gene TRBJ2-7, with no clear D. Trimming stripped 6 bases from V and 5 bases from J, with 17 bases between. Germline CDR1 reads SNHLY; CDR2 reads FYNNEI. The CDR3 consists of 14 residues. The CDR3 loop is CASRSRLRRHEQYF. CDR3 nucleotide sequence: TGTGCCAGCAGGAGTAGGTTACGACGCCACGAGCAGTACTTC.

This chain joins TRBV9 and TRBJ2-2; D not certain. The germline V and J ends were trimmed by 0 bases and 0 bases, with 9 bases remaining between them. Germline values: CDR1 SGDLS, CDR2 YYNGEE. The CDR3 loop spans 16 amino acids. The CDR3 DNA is TGTGCCAGCAGCGTAGGGGTTAGGGCGAACACCGGGGAGCTGTTTTTT. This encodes CASSVGVRANTGELFF.

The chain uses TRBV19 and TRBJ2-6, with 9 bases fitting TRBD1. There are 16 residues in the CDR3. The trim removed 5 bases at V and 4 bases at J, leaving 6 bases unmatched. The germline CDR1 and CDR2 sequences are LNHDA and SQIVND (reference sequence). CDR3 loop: CASSPGQGNGANVLTF. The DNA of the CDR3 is TGTGCCAGTAGTCCGGGACAGGGTAACGGGGCCAACGTCCTGACTTTC.